Here is one TCR beta chain with its context. This sample is drawn from a study of blood T cell repertoires in COVID-19. In the study overall: Material from acute and convalescent COVID-19 was sourced from the United States, Italy and Spain.

The germline V gene encodes CDR1 SQVTM and CDR2 ANQGSEA. The CDR3 totals 12 residues. V shed 6 bases and J 2 bases; nucleotides not matched to a gene: 4. Per the study methods: Using reference gene primer amplification, nucleated cell counts were estimated. Libraries were prepared by immunoSEQ multiplex PCR; TCRdb keeps only in-frame clonotypes and omits some of them. From that table come the V and J calls and clone size; the DNA was used to work out D and trimming. The table shows 110,000 to 150,000 clones, with roughly 83% occurring only once. The age range of participants was about 18 to 89 years, with residence in about 25 US areas. Recovered status applied to Cohort 3 donors who had two consecutive negative PCRs. It also applied to those with clearance or with symptom resolution.

This sequence originates from a man between 50 and 59 years old who had recovered from COVID-19. Specimen: PBMCs or T cells enriched from blood (not recorded which). This chain uses TRBV29-1 with TRBJ2-7, with 7 nucleotides matching TRBD1. The CDR3 DNA sequence: TGCAGCGTAGCGACAGGGACCTACGAGCAGTACTTC. This sequence encodes CSVATGTYEQYF.